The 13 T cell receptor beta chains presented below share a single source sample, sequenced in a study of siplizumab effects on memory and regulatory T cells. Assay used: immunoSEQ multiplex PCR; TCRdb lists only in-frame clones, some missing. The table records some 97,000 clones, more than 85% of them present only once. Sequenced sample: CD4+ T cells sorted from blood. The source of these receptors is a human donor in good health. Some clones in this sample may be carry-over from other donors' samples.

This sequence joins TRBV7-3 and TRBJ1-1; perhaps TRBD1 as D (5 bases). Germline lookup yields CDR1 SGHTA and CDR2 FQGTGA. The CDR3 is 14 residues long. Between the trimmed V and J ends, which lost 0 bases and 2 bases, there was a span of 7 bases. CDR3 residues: CASSLTGGNTEAFF. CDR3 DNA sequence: TGTGCCAGCAGCTTAACGGGGGGAAACACTGAAGCTTTCTTT.

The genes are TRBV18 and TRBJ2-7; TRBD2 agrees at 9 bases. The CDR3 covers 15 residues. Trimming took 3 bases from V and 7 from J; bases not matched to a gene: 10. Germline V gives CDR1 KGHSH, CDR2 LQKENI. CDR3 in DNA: TGTGCCAGCTCACCGCGTACTAGCGGGTTGGCAGAGCAGTACTTC. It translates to CASSPRTSGLAEQYF. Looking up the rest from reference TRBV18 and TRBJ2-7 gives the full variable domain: NAGVMQNPRHLVRRRGQEARLRCSPMKGHSHVYWYRQLPEEGLKFMVYLQKENIIDESGMPKERFSAEFPKEGPSILRIQQVVRGDSAAYFCASSPRTSGLAEQYFGPGTRLTVT.

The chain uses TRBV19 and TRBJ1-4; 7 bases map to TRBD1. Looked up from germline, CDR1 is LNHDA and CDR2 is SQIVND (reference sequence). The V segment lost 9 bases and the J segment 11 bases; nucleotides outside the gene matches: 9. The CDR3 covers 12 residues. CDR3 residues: CASMIPGQKLFF. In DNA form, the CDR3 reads TGTGCCAGCATGATACCGGGACAGAAACTGTTTTTT. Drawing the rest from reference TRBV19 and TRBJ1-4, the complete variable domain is DGGITQSPKYLFRKEGQNVTLSCEQNLNHDAMYWYRQDPGQGLRLIYYSQIVNDFQKGDIAEGYSVSREKKESFPLTVTSAQKNPTAFYLCASMIPGQKLFFGSGTQLSVL.

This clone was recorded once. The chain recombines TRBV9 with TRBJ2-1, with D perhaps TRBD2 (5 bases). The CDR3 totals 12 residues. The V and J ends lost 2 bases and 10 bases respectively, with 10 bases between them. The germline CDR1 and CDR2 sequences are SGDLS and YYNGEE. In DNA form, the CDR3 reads TGTGCCAGCAGCGTGAAGGACTCAGAGCAGTTCTTC. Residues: CASSVKDSEQFF.

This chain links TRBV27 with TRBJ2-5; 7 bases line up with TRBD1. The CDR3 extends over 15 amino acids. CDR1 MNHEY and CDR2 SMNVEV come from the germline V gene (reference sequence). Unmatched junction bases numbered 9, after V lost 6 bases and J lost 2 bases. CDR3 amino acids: CASRRQGADQETQYF. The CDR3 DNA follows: TGTGCCAGCAGGAGACAGGGAGCCGATCAAGAGACCCAGTACTTC.

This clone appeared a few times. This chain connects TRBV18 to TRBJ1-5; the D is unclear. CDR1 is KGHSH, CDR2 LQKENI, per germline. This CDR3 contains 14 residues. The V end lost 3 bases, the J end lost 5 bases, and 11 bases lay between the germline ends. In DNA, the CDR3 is TGTGCCAGCTCACCGACCAACGGGGATCAGCCCCAGCATTTT. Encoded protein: CASSPTNGDQPQHF.

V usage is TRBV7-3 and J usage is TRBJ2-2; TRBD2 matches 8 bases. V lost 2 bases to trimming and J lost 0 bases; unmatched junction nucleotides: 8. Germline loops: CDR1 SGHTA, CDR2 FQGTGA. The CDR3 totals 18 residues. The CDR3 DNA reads TGTGCCAGCAGCTTAGTACGCTATAGCGGGACGAACACCGGGGAGCTGTTTTTT. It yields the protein CASSLVRYSGTNTGELFF.

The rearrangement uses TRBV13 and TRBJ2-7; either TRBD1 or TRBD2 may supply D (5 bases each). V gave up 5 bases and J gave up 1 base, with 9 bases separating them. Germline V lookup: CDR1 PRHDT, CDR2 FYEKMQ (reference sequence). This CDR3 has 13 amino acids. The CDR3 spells CASSRGASYEQYF. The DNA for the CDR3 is TGTGCCAGCAGCCGAGGGGCTTCCTACGAGCAGTACTTC.

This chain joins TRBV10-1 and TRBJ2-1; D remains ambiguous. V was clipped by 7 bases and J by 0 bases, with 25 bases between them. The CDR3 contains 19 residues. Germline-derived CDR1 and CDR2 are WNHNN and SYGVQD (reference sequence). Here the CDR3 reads CASIIEPSMRLSSYNEQFF. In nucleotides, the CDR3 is TGCGCCAGCATTATCGAGCCCAGCATGAGACTTAGCTCCTACAATGAGCAGTTCTTC.

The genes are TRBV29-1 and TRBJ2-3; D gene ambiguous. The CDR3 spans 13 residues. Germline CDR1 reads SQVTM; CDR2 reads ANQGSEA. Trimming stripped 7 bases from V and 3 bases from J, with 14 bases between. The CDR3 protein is CSAQGYGTDTQYF. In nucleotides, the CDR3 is TGCAGCGCCCAAGGGTATGGTACAGATACGCAGTATTTT.

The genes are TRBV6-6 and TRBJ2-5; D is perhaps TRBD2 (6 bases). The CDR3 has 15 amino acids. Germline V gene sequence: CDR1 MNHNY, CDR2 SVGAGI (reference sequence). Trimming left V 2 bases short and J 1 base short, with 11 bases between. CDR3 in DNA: TGTGCCAGCAGTTACCGACGGACTATCCAAGAGACCCAGTACTTC. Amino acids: CASSYRRTIQETQYF.

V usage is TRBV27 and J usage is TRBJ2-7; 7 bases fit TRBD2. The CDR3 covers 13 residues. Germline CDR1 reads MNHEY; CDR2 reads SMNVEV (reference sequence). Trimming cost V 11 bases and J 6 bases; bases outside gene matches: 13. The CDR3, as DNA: TGTGCCGGCGCCGGGCCTCGGGGGGTCGAGCAGTACTTC. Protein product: CAGAGPRGVEQYF.

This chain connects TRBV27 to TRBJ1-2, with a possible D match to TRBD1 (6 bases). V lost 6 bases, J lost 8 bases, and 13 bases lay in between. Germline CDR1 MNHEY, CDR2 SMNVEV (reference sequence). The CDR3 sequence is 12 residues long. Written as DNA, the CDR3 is TGTGCCAGCAGGCTTTCCGGGGGCGGCTACACCTTC. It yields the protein CASRLSGGGYTF.